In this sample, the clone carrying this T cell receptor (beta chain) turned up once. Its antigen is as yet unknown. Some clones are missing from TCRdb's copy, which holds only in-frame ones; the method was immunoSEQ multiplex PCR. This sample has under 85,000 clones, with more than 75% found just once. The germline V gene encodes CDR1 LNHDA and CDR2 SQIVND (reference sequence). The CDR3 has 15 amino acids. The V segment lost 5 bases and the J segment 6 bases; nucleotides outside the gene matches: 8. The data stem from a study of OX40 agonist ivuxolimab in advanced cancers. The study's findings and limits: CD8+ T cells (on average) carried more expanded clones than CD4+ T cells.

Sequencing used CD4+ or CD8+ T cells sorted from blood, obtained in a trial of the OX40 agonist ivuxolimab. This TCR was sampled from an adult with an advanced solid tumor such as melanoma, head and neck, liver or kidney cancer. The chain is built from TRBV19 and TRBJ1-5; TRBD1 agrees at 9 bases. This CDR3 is CASSQQRTGVQPQHF. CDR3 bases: TGTGCCAGTAGTCAGCAAAGGACAGGGGTTCAGCCCCAGCATTTT. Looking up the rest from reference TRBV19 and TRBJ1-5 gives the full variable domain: DGGITQSPKYLFRKEGQNVTLSCEQNLNHDAMYWYRQDPGQGLRLIYYSQIVNDFQKGDIAEGYSVSREKKESFPLTVTSAQKNPTAFYLCASSQQRTGVQPQHFGDGTRLSIL.